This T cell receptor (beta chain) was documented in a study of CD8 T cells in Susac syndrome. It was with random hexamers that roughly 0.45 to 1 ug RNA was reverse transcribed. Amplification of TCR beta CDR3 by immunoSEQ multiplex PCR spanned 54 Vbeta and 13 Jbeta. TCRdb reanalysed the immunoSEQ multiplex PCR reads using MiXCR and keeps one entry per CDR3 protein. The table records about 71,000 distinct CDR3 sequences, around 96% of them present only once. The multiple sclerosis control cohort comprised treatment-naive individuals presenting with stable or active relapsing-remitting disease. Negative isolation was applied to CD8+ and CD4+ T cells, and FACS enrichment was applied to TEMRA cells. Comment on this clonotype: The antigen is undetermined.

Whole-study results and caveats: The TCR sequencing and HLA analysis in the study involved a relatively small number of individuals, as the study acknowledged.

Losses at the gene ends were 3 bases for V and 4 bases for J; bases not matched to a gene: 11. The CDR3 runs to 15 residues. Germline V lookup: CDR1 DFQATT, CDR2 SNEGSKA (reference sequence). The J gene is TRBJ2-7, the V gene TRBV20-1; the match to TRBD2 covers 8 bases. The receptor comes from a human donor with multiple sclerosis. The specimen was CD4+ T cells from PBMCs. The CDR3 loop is CSARSGRGATYEQYF. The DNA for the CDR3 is TGCAGTGCTAGGTCCGGGCGGGGGGCCACATACGAGCAGTACTTC.